The 18 T cell receptor beta chains reported below all come from one sample, sequenced in a study of blood T cell repertoires in COVID-19. Libraries were prepared by immunoSEQ multiplex PCR; TCRdb keeps only in-frame clonotypes and omits some of them. The sample shows some 170,000 clones, more than 75% of them seen only once. The sequenced sample consisted of peripheral blood. The receptors were sampled from a man aged 40-49 years with acute or convalescent COVID-19.

The rearrangement joins TRBV5-4 to TRBJ2-3; a weak D match, TRBD2 (6 bases). The V end was cut by 7 bases, the J end by 7 bases, with 25 bases between. CDR1 and CDR2 from the germline V gene are SGHNT and YYREEE (reference sequence). The CDR3 covers 16 residues. The CDR3 nucleotides read TGTGCCAGCGCTGAGGCCCGGAGGGGAACGAGAAATACGCAGTATTTT. The encoded protein is CASAEARRGTRNTQYF.

The rearrangement uses TRBV7-2 and TRBJ2-7, with D tentatively TRBD2 (6 bases). V was clipped by 2 bases and J by 2 bases, with 10 bases between them. Germline loops: CDR1 SGHTA, CDR2 FQGNSA. CDR3 length: 14 residues. CDR3 nucleotides: TGTGCCAGCAGCTTAAGGGCGGGACCCTACGAGCAGTACTTC. Its translation is CASSLRAGPYEQYF.

The chain employs TRBV15 and TRBJ2-7; 8 positions agree with TRBD1. The germline V gene has CDR1 LNHNV and CDR2 YYDKDF (reference sequence). With V trimmed by 0 bases and J by 3 bases, 4 bases remained unmatched. This CDR3 contains 15 residues. This CDR3 reads CATSRDRTGSYEQYF. Here the CDR3 DNA reads TGTGCCACCAGCAGAGATAGGACAGGGAGCTACGAGCAGTACTTC.

The chain joins TRBV4-2 to TRBJ2-7, with 10 bases fitting TRBD1. V dropped 5 bases and J dropped 4; count of bases not matched to a gene: 11. This CDR3 comprises 16 residues. Germline CDR1 reads LGHNA; CDR2 reads YNFKEQ. The CDR3 here is CASSYGTGASIYEQYF. CDR3 coding DNA: TGTGCCAGCAGCTACGGGACAGGGGCGTCAATATACGAGCAGTACTTC.

This chain connects TRBV19 to TRBJ1-1; 7 bases are a match to TRBD1. Germline trimming cut 1 base from V and 8 bases from J; bases unmatched to any gene: 4. Looked up from germline, CDR1 is LNHDA and CDR2 is SQIVND (reference sequence). CDR3 length: 13 amino acids. CDR3 DNA: TGTGCCAGTAGTATAGGGGACAGATCCGAAGCTTTCTTT. It yields the protein CASSIGDRSEAFF.

The rearrangement uses TRBV5-4 and TRBJ1-4; 9 nucleotides match TRBD1. CDR1 is SGHNT and CDR2 is YYREEE in the germline V gene (reference sequence). With 4 bases clipped from V and 12 bases from J, the junction kept 10 bases outside the gene matches. The CDR3 loop spans 14 amino acids. CDR3 sequence reads: CASSPGTGRMELFF. Written as DNA, the CDR3 is TGTGCCAGCAGCCCCGGGACAGGGCGAATGGAACTGTTTTTT.

The gene calls are TRBV5-5 and TRBJ2-3; tentatively, D is TRBD2 (5 bases). Germline-derived CDR1 and CDR2 are SGHKS and YYEKEE (reference sequence). With 3 bases removed from V and 3 bases from J, the gap between germline ends came to 20 bases. This CDR3 contains 17 residues. The CDR3 is CASSSTSAGLFTDTQYF. In DNA form, the CDR3 reads TGTGCCAGCAGCTCGACCTCGGCGGGTTTGTTTACAGATACGCAGTATTTT.

The CDR3 coding sequence is TGTGCCAGCGGCCTGCGGGGCTTGACCTACAATGAGCAGTTCTTC. It encodes CASGLRGLTYNEQFF. V gene TRBV19 combines with J gene TRBJ2-1, with a weak D call TRBD2 (6 bases). CDR3 size: 15 residues. From germline, CDR1 is LNHDA and CDR2 SQIVND (reference sequence). Trimming took off 9 bases at V and 2 bases at J, with 17 bases between the two ends.

V gene TRBV9 combines with J gene TRBJ2-1; 10 nucleotides match TRBD1. The germline gives CDR1 SGDLS, CDR2 YYNGEE. The CDR3 extends over 16 amino acids. Losses at the gene ends were 0 bases for V and 7 bases for J; bases not matched to a gene: 7. The CDR3 here is CASSVVGQGVQNEQFF. CDR3 bases: TGTGCCAGCAGCGTAGTAGGACAGGGGGTTCAGAATGAGCAGTTCTTC.

This sequence joins TRBV11-1 and TRBJ2-3, with D possibly matching TRBD1 (5 bases). V lost 1 base and J lost 2, with 13 bases in between. The CDR3 totals 16 residues. Germline V gene data show CDR1 as SGHAT and CDR2 as FQDESV (reference sequence). In nucleotides, the CDR3 is TGTGCCAGCAGCTTAGGCAGGGTCTTTAACACAGATACGCAGTATTTT. As protein: CASSLGRVFNTDTQYF.

V is TRBV19 and J is TRBJ2-1; the D gene is possibly TRBD1 (7 bases). Deletions cut 3 bases from V and 6 bases from J, with 24 bases between. This CDR3 region has 18 residues. Germline V gene lookup returns CDR1 LNHDA and CDR2 SQIVND (reference sequence). The CDR3 region has the DNA TGTGCCAGTAGTATGGAGGGCAGGGGGGTGGTGAGGACCAATGAGCAGTTCTTC. It is translated as CASSMEGRGVVRTNEQFF.

This chain uses TRBV18 with TRBJ2-1; TRBD1 matches 10 bases. CDR1 is KGHSH and CDR2 is LQKENI in the germline V gene. V shed 5 bases and J 8 bases; nucleotides not matched to a gene: 6. The CDR3 runs to 14 residues. CDR3 nucleotide sequence: TGTGCCAGCTCAGGGACAGGGGTGGGTGATGAGCAGTTCTTC. It translates to CASSGTGVGDEQFF.

This sequence joins TRBV10-2 and TRBJ2-1; TRBD2 matches 9 bases. V trimming: 4 bases; J trimming: 12 bases; junction bases outside the gene matches: 10. Germline-derived CDR1 and CDR2 are WSHSY and SAAADI. CDR3 length: 14 residues. In nucleotides, the CDR3 is TGCGCCAGCAGTGCGGGGCGGGGGGGCTTTTCGCAGTTCTTC. Translating it yields CASSAGRGGFSQFF.

The chain uses TRBV2 and TRBJ2-1; 8 bases line up with TRBD2. The CDR3 extends over 16 amino acids. The germline gives CDR1 SNHLY, CDR2 FYNNEI. V was clipped by 0 bases and J by 0 bases; unmatched bases: 1. CDR3 bases: TGTGCCAGCAGTGAAGCTAGCGGGACCTCCTACAATGAGCAGTTCTTC. As protein: CASSEASGTSYNEQFF.

The chain recombines TRBV7-2 with TRBJ1-3; 9 bases map to TRBD1. The CDR3 is made up of 16 amino acids. Germline V gene lookup returns CDR1 SGHTA and CDR2 FQGNSA. Germline trimming cut 4 bases from V and 0 bases from J; bases unmatched to any gene: 4. The CDR3 DNA sequence: TGTGCCAGCAGCTCACAGGGGGCCTCCTCTGGAAACACCATATATTTT. Its protein is CASSSQGASSGNTIYF. Looking up the rest from reference TRBV7-2 and TRBJ1-3 gives the full variable domain: GAGVSQSPSNKVTEKGKDVELRCDPISGHTALYWYRQSLGQGLEFLIYFQGNSAPDKSGLPSDRFSAERTGGSVSTLTIQRTQQEDSAVYLCASSSQGASSGNTIYFGEGSWLTVV.

V gene TRBV4-3 combines with J gene TRBJ2-7, with a possible D match to TRBD1 (5 bases). V was trimmed by 0 bases and J by 2 bases, leaving 20 bases between them. The CDR3 contains 18 residues. CDR1 and CDR2 from the germline V gene are LGHNA and YSLEER. CDR3 sequence (DNA): TGCGCCAGCAGCCAAGATTTTGTAGGTTACAGGCTCACCTACGAGCAGTACTTC. Its translation: CASSQDFVGYRLTYEQYF.

The V and J genes are TRBV7-7 and TRBJ2-2, with D hard to call. Germline V gene lookup returns CDR1 SSHAT and CDR2 FNYEAQ (reference sequence). The CDR3 runs to 14 residues. Deletions cut 6 bases from V and 1 base from J, with 9 bases between. The CDR3, as DNA: TGTGCCAGCAGTCAAGACTTGAACACCGGGGAGCTGTTTTTT. Protein product: CASSQDLNTGELFF.

The rearrangement uses TRBV12-5 and TRBJ1-2; D is perhaps TRBD1 (6 bases). This CDR3 comprises 13 residues. V was clipped by 6 bases and J by 4 bases, with 12 bases between them. Germline values: CDR1 LGHNT, CDR2 FRNRAP. CDR3 sequence reads: CASGSDSIYGYTF. CDR3 DNA: TGTGCTAGTGGCTCGGACAGCATCTATGGCTACACCTTC.